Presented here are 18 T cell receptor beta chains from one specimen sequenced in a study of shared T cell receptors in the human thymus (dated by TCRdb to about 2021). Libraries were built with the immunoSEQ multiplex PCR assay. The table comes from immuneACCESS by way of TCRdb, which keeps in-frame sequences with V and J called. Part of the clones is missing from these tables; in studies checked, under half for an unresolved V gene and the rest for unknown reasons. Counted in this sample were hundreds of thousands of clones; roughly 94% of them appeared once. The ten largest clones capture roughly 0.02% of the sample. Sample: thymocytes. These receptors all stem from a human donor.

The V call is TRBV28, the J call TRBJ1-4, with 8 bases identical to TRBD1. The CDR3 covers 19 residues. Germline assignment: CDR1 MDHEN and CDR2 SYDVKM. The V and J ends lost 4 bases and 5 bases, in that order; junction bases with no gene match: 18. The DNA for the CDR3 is TGTGCCAGCAGTTCCTGGACAGGGAGGGAGATCCGACCAAATGAAAAACTGTTTTTT. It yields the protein CASSSWTGREIRPNEKLFF.

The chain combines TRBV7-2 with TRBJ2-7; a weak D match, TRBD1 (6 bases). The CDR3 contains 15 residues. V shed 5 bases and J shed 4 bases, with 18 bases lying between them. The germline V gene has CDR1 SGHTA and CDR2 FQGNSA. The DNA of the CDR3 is TGTGCCAGCAGCCCCGTCCGGCAGGGGTGGTACGAGCAGTACTTC. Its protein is CASSPVRQGWYEQYF.

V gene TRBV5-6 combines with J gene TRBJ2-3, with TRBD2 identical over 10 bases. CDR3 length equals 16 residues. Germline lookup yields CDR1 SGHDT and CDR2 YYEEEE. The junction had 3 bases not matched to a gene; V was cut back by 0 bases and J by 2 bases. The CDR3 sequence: CASSLELAGYTDTQYF. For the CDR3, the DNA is TGTGCCAGCAGCTTGGAACTAGCGGGATACACAGATACGCAGTATTTT.

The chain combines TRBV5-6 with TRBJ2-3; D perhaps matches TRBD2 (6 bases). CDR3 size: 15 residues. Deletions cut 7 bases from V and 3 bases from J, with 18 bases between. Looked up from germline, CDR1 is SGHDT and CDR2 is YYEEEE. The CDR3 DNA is TGTGCCAGCCAGGTGTTAGTTGGGGGGACAGATACGCAGTATTTT. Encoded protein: CASQVLVGGTDTQYF.

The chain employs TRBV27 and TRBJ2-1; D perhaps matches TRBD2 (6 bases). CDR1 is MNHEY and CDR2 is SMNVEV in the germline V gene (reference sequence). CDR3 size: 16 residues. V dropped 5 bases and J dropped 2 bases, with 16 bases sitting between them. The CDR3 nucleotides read TGTGCCAGCAGTCTGTGTATAGCGGAACCCTACAATGAGCAGTTCTTC. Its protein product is CASSLCIAEPYNEQFF.

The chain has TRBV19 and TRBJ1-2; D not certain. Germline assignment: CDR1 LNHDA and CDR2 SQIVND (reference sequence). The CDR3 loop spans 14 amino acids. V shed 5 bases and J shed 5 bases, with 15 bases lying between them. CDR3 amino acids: CASSLISAGYGYTF. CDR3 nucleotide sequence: TGTGCCAGTAGTCTGATCTCCGCTGGGTATGGCTACACCTTC. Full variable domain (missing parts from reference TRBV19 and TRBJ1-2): DGGITQSPKYLFRKEGQNVTLSCEQNLNHDAMYWYRQDPGQGLRLIYYSQIVNDFQKGDIAEGYSVSREKKESFPLTVTSAQKNPTAFYLCASSLISAGYGYTFGSGTRLTVV.

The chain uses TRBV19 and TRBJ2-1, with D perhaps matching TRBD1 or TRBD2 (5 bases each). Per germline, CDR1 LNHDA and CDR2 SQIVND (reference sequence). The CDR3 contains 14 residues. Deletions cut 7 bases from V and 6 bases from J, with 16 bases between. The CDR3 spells CASTRGGAFNEQFF. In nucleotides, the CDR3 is TGTGCCAGTACGAGGGGTGGGGCCTTCAATGAGCAGTTCTTC.

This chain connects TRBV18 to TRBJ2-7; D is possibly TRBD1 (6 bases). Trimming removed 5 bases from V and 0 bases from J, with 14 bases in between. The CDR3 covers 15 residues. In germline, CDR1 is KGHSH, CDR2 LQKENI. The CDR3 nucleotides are TGTGCCAGCTCAAGGGGACACCCAAGCTCCTACGAGCAGTACTTC. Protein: CASSRGHPSSYEQYF. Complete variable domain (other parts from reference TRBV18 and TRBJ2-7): NAGVMQNPRHLVRRRGQEARLRCSPMKGHSHVYWYRQLPEEGLKFMVYLQKENIIDESGMPKERFSAEFPKEGPSILRIQQVVRGDSAAYFCASSRGHPSSYEQYFGPGTRLTVT.

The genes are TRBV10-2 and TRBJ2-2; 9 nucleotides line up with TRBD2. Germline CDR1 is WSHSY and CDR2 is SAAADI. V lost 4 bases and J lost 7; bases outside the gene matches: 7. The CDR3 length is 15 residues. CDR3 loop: CASSVRGRAGGELFF. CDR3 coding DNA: TGCGCCAGCAGTGTTCGCGGGAGGGCCGGCGGGGAGCTGTTTTTT.

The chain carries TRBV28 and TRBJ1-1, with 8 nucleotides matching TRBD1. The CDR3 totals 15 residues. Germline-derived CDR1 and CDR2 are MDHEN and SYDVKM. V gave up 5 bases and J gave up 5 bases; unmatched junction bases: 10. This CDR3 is CASSRPRGPRTEAFF. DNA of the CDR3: TGTGCCAGCAGTCGACCCAGGGGGCCGAGGACTGAAGCTTTCTTT.

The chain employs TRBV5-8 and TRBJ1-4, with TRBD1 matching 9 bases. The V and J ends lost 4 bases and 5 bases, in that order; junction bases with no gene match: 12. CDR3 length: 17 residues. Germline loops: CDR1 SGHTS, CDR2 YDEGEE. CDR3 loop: CASSDGGQGYLNEKLFF. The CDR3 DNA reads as TGTGCCAGCAGCGACGGAGGACAGGGGTACCTAAATGAAAAACTGTTTTTT.

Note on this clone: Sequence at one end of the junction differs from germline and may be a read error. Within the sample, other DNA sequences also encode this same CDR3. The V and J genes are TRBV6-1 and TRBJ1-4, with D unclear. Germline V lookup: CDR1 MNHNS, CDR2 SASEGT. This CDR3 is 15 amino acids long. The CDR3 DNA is TGTGCTAGCAGACCAGGACCCCCAACTAATGAAAAACTGTTTTTT. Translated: CASRPGPPTNEKLFF.

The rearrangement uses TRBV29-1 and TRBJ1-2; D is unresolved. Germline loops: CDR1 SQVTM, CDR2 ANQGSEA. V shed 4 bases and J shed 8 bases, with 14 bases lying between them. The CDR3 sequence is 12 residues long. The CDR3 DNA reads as TGCAGCGTTGCCCCCCGGACGGGGGGCTACACCTTC. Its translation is CSVAPRTGGYTF. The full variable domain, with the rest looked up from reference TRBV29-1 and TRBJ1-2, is SAVISQKPSRDICQRGTSLTIQCQVDSQVTMMFWYRQQPGQSLTLIATANQGSEATYESGFVIDKFPISRPNLTFSTLTVSNMSPEDSSIYLCSVAPRTGGYTFGSGTRLTVV.

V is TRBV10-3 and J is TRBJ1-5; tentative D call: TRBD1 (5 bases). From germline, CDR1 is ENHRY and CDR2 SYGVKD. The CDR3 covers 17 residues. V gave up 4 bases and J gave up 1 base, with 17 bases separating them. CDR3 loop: CAISGYPPGFSNQPQHF. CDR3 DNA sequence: TGTGCCATCAGTGGGTATCCTCCAGGGTTCAGCAATCAGCCCCAGCATTTT.

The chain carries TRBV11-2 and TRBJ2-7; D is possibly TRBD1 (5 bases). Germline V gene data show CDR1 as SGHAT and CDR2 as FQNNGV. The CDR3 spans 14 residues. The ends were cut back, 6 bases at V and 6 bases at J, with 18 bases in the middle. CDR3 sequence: CASRQQGFPFEQYF. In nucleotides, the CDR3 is TGTGCCAGCAGGCAGCAGGGATTTCCCTTCGAGCAGTACTTC.

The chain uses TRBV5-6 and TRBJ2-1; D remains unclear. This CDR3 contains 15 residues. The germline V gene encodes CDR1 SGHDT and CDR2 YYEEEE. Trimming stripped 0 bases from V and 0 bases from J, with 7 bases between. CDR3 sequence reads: CASSLDKNSYNEQFF. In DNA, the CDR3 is TGTGCCAGCAGCTTGGATAAGAACTCCTACAATGAGCAGTTCTTC.

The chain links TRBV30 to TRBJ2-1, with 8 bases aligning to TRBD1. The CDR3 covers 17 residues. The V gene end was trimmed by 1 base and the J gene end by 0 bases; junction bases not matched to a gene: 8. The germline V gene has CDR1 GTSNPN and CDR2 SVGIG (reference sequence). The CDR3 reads CAWSGDRSRSSYNEQFF. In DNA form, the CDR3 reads TGTGCCTGGAGTGGGGACAGGAGTCGTTCCTCCTACAATGAGCAGTTCTTC.

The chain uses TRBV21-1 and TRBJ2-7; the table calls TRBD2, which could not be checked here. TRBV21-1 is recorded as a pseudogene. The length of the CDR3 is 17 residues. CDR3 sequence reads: CASSQGELAGLSYEQYF. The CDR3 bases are TGTGCCAGCAGCCAGGGAGAACTAGCGGGCCTCTCCTACGAGCAGTACTTC.